The sequence of this T cell receptor beta chain was determined in a study of brain T cells in children with intractable seizures. Study outcomes and limitations: Viral specificity was inferred only from CDR3 similarity; HCMV serostatus was unknown. Pre- and post-surgery blood differed in depth, so pre-surgery absences may be undersampling.

The time point was: blood from clinic visit 5 months post-surgery; TSC patient then seizure free. Only cases whose brain tissue showed the highest T cell transcript signatures were sequenced. The data were produced by immunoSEQ multiplex PCR, yet TCRdb's version contains in-frame clones alone and is incomplete. This sample has hundreds of thousands of clones; about 93% occur once, and the top ten carry around 6%. CDR3 size: 11 residues. CDR1 is MNHNY and CDR2 is SVGAGI in the germline V gene (reference sequence). The V end was cut by 4 bases, the J end by 8 bases, with 9 bases between. To note about this clone: What it binds is not known.

This clonotype was obtained from a boy under two years old with tuberous sclerosis and intractable seizures. The chain uses TRBV6-6 and TRBJ2-7; TRBD1 might be the D (5 bases). This sample comprised peripheral blood, obtained approximately 5 months after surgery. CDR3: CASSLQEKQYF. The CDR3 DNA sequence: TGTGCCAGCAGTTTACAGGAAAAGCAGTACTTC.